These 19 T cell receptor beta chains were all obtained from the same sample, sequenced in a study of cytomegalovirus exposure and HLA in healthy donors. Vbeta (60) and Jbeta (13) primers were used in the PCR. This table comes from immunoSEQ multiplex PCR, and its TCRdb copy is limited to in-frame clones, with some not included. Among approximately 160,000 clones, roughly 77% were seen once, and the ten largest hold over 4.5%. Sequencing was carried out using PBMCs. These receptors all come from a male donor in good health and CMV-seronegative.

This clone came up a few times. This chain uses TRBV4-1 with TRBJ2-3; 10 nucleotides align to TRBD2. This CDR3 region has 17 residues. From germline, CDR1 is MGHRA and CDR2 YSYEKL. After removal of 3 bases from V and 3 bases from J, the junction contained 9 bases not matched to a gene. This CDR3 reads CASSQTVAGGRTDTQYF. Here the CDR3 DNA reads TGCGCCAGCAGCCAGACCGTAGCGGGGGGACGGACAGATACGCAGTATTTT.

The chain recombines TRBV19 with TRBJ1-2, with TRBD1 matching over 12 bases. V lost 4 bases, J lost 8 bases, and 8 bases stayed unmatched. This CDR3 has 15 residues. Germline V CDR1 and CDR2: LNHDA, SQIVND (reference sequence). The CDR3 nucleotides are TGTGCCAGTAGTAGACCGGGACAGGGGGCGTGGGGCTACACCTTC. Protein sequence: CASSRPGQGAWGYTF. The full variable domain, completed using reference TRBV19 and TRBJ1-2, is DGGITQSPKYLFRKEGQNVTLSCEQNLNHDAMYWYRQDPGQGLRLIYYSQIVNDFQKGDIAEGYSVSREKKESFPLTVTSAQKNPTAFYLCASSRPGQGAWGYTFGSGTRLTVV.

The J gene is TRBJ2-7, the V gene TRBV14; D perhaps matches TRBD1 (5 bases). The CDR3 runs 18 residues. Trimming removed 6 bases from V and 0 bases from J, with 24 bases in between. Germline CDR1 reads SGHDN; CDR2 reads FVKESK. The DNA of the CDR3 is TGTGCCAGCAGTCACCCTTTGACAGACCCTAGAACCTCCTACGAGCAGTACTTC. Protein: CASSHPLTDPRTSYEQYF.

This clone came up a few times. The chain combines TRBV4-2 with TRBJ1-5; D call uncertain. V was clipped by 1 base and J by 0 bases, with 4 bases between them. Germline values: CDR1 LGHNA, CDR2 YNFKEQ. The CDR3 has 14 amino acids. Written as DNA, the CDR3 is TGTGCCAGCAGCCAAGCCGGTAGCAATCAGCCCCAGCATTTT. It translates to CASSQAGSNQPQHF.

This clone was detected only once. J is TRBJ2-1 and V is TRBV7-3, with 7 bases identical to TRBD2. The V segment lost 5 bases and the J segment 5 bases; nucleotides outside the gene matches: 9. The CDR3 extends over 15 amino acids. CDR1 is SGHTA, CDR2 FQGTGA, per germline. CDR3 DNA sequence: TGTGCCAGCAGCCCTCGAGCGGGGCCGGACAATGAGCAGTTCTTC. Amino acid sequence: CASSPRAGPDNEQFF.

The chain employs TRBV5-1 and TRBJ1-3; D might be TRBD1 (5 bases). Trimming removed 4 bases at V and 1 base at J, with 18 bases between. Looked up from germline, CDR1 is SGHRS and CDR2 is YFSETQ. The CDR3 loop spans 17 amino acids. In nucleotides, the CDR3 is TGCGCCAGCAGCGTACTACGTCCAGGGTTTTCTGGAAACACCATATATTTT. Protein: CASSVLRPGFSGNTIYF.

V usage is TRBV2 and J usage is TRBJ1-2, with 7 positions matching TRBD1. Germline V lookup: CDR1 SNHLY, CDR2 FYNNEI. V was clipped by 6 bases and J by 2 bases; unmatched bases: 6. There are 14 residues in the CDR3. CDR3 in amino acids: CASSLSGGNYGYTF. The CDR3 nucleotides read TGTGCCAGCAGCCTATCAGGGGGAAACTATGGCTACACCTTC. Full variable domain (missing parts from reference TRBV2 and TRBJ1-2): EPEVTQTPSHQVTQMGQEVILRCVPISNHLYFYWYRQILGQKVEFLVSFYNNEISEKSEIFDDQFSVERPDGSNFTLKIRSTKLEDSAMYFCASSLSGGNYGYTFGSGTRLTVV.

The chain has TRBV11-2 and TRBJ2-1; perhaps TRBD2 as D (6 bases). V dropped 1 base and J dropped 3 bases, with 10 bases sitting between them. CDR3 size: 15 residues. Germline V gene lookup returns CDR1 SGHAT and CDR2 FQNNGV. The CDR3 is CASSLVLGSYNEQFF. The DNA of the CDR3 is TGTGCCAGCAGCTTAGTCCTCGGGAGCTACAATGAGCAGTTCTTC.

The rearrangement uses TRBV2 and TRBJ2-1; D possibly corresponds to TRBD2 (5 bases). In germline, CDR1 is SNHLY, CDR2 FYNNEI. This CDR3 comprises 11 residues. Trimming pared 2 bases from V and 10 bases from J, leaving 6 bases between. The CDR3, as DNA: TGTGCCAGCAGTGAAACGGGGGAGCAGTTCTTC. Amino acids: CASSETGEQFF.

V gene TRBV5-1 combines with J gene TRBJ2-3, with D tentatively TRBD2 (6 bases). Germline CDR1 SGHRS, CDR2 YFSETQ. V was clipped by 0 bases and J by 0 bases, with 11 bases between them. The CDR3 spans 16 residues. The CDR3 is CASSLGYSGSTDTQYF. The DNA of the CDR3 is TGCGCCAGCAGCTTGGGATACAGCGGGAGCACAGATACGCAGTATTTT.

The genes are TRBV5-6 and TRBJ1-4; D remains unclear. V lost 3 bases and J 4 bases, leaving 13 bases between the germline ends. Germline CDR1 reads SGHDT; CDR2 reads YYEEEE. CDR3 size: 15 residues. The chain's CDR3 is CASSSRADYNEKLFF. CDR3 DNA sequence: TGTGCCAGCAGCTCGAGGGCAGATTATAATGAAAAACTGTTTTTT.

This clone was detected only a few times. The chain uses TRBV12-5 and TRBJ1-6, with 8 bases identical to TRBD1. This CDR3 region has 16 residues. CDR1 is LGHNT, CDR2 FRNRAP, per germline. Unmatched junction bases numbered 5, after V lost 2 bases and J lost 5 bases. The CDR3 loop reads CASGLYQDRDNSPLHF. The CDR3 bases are TGTGCTAGTGGTTTGTACCAGGACAGGGATAATTCACCCCTCCACTTT.

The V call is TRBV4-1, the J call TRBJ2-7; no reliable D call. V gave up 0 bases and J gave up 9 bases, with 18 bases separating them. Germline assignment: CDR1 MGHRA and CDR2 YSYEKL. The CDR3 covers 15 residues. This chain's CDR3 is CASSQDPAATRGQYF. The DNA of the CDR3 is TGCGCCAGCAGCCAAGATCCGGCGGCAACGAGAGGGCAGTACTTC.

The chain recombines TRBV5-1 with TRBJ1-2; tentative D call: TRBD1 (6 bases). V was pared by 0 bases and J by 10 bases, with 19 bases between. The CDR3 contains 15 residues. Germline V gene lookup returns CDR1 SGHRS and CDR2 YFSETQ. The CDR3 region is CASSLGGSGGAPYTF. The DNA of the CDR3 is TGCGCCAGCAGCTTGGGGGGGTCGGGGGGCGCCCCCTACACCTTC.

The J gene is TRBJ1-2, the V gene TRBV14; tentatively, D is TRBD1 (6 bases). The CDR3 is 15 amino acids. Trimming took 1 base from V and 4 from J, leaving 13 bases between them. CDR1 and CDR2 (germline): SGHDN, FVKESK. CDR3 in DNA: TGTGCCAGCAGCCAAGGGATACAGGGAGCCTATGGCTACACCTTC. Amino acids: CASSQGIQGAYGYTF.

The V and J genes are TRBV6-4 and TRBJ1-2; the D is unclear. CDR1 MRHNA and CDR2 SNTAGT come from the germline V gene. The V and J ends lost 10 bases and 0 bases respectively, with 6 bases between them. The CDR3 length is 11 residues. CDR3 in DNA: TGTGCCAACTACCCTAACTATGGCTACACCTTC. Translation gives CANYPNYGYTF.

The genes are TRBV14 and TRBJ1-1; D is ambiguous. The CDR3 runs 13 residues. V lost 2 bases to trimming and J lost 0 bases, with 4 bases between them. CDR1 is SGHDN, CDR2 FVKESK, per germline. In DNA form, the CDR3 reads TGTGCCAGCAGCCAACAGGTGAACACTGAAGCTTTCTTT. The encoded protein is CASSQQVNTEAFF. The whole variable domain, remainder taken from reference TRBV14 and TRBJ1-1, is EAGVTQFPSHSVIEKGQTVTLRCDPISGHDNLYWYRRVMGKEIKFLLHFVKESKQDESGMPNNRFLAERTGGTYSTLKVQPAELEDSGVYFCASSQQVNTEAFFGQGTRLTVV.

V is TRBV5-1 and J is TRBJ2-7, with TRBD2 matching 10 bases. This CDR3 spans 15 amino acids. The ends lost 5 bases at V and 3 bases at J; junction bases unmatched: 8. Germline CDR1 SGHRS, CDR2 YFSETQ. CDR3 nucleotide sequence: TGCGCCAGCAGATCCCTAGCGGGGGCCTACTACGAGCAGTACTTC. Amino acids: CASRSLAGAYYEQYF.

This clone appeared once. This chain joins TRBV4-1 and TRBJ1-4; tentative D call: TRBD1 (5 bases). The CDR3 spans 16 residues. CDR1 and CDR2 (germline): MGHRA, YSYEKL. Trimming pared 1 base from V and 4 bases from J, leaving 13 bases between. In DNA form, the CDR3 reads TGCGCCAGCAGCCAAGGTCAGGCGGGGGGTAATGAAAAACTGTTTTTT. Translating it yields CASSQGQAGGNEKLFF.